These 7 T cell receptor beta chains were all obtained from the same sample, sequenced in a study of T cell responses to AZD1222 COVID-19 vaccine. TCRdb keeps only in-frame clones here, not all; method: immunoSEQ multiplex PCR. Of 150,000 to 200,000 clones listed, under 95% are singletons. The sample consisted of peripheral blood, taken on day 0 of AZD1222 vaccination. Source of these receptors: an adult in good health.

Regarding this clone: One junction end does not reproduce the germline sequence, and a read error may be involved. The chain recombines TRBV4-1 with TRBJ2-1, with a tentative D call TRBD2 (5 bases). The CDR3 consists of 15 residues. CDR1 is MGHRA, CDR2 YSYEKL, per germline. The DNA for the CDR3 is TGCACCAGCAGCCAAGATGTCGGGGTAATTGGTGAGCAGTTCTTC. It translates to CTSSQDVGVIGEQFF.

The V call is TRBV6-1, the J call TRBJ1-1; a weak D match, TRBD1 (6 bases). Germline values: CDR1 MNHNS, CDR2 SASEGT. With 2 bases removed from V and 0 bases from J, the gap between germline ends came to 7 bases. The CDR3 length is 14 residues. CDR3 loop: CASSEHRVNTEAFF. CDR3 sequence (DNA): TGTGCCAGCAGTGAACACAGGGTGAACACTGAAGCTTTCTTT.

CDR3: CASSAREGQPQHF. The CDR3 nucleotides read TGTGCCAGTAGTGCCCGGGAAGGTCAGCCCCAGCATTTT. The V and J genes are TRBV19 and TRBJ1-5; D remains ambiguous. The CDR3 runs 13 residues. V was shortened by 5 bases and J by 6 bases, with 11 bases between the two germline ends. Germline V CDR1 and CDR2: LNHDA, SQIVND (reference sequence). Based on the CDR3 plus reference TRBV19 and TRBJ1-5, the full variable domain is DGGITQSPKYLFRKEGQNVTLSCEQNLNHDAMYWYRQDPGQGLRLIYYSQIVNDFQKGDIAEGYSVSREKKESFPLTVTSAQKNPTAFYLCASSAREGQPQHFGDGTRLSIL.

The rearrangement links TRBV6-1 to TRBJ2-7; D assignment may be TRBD1 or TRBD2 (5 bases each). Germline V gene data show CDR1 as MNHNS and CDR2 as SASEGT. V lost 1 base and J 0 bases, leaving 10 bases between the germline ends. This CDR3 spans 15 amino acids. The CDR3 protein is CASSEDRGRSYEQYF. CDR3 DNA sequence: TGTGCCAGCAGTGAAGACCGGGGACGCTCCTACGAGCAGTACTTC.

The genes are TRBV21-1 and TRBJ1-1. TRBV21-1 is noted as a pseudogene. CDR3 size: 12 residues. CDR3: CASSLKNTEAFF. The CDR3 DNA reads as TGTGCCAGCAGCCTGAAAAACACTGAAGCTTTCTTT.

The rearrangement joins TRBV20-1 to TRBJ1-4; D unresolved. Germline V gene lookup returns CDR1 DFQATT and CDR2 SNEGSKA (reference sequence). There are 16 residues in the CDR3. Between the trimmed V and J ends, which lost 3 bases and 0 bases, there was a span of 14 bases. CDR3 sequence (DNA): TGCAGTGCTAGTTGGGCAGTTCAGGCAACTAATGAAAAACTGTTTTTT. This gives the protein CSASWAVQATNEKLFF.

V and J are TRBV13 and TRBJ2-7; 8 positions match TRBD1. The V gene's germline CDR1 is PRHDT and CDR2 FYEKMQ (reference sequence). V lost 0 bases, J lost 7 bases, and 5 bases stayed unmatched. The CDR3 runs to 14 residues. The CDR3 DNA sequence: TGTGCCAGCAGCTTAGGGACAGGGGCGCGGGAGCAGTACTTC. The encoded protein is CASSLGTGAREQYF.